The present T cell receptor beta chain was sequenced within a study of low-dose radiotherapy and immunotherapy resistance in tumors. Study background: Radiation delivery to Cohort 1 consisted of 0.5 Gy per fraction every 2 weeks, summing to 6.5 Gy. Each patient took aspirin at a dose of 300 mg by mouth once daily over the course of four cycles, with dosing beginning on cycle 1 day 1.

With TRAV- and TRBV-specific primers, first-strand cDNA was made, covering the alpha and beta chains. With a V-primer adapter and a constant-region primer, TCRs were amplified for 20 to 25 PCR cycles. Amplification of the isolated mRNA used in vitro transcription. MiXCR, run by TCRdb on the reads, gives a single entry per CDR3 protein. The sample has about 39,000 distinct CDR3 sequences; roughly 31% are singletons. CDR3 length: 14 residues. Germline loops: CDR1 MNHEY, CDR2 SVGAGI. V lost 4 bases and J lost 5, with 12 bases in between. This clonotype showed up many times. Documented time point: before trial treatment. Donors were given nivolumab, ipilimumab, aspirin, low-dose cyclophosphamide and low-dose radiotherapy.

Here the sequenced sample was PBMCs, taken before treatment. The chain uses TRBV6-5 and TRBJ1-5; possibly TRBD1 for D (5 bases). This TCR was sampled from a male donor with gallbladder cancer. This chain's CDR3 is CASSLVRDDQPQHF. The CDR3 nucleotides read TGTGCCAGCAGTTTGGTCAGGGACGATCAGCCCCAGCATTTT.